This T cell receptor (beta chain) was found in a study of T cell changes during pregnancy in multiple sclerosis. CDR3 length: 16 amino acids. V lost 4 bases and J lost 5, with 19 bases in between. Germline V gene lookup returns CDR1 SGHRS and CDR2 YFSETQ. Using immunoSEQ multiplex PCR, the repertoire was profiled, and TCRdb retains in-frame clones only, with some absent. The sample carries about 59,000 clones, more than 85% recorded once. This receptor was obtained from a female donor with multiple sclerosis, enrolled in a pregnancy study. The genes are TRBV5-1 and TRBJ2-4; the D gene is possibly TRBD1 (6 bases). Sample: CD8+ T cells from peripheral blood mononuclear cells, taken in the third trimester of pregnancy. CDR3 amino acids: CASSTGTNLGENIQYF. The DNA of the CDR3 is TGCGCCAGCAGCACCGGGACAAACCTGGGGGAAAACATTCAGTACTTC.